The sample holds one count of the clone carrying this TCR beta chain. This specimen belongs to a study of blood T cell repertoires in COVID-19. Study background: COVID-19 samples, acute and convalescent, were from the United States, Italy and Spain. In each case, the material was cDNA or gDNA derived from T cells, B-cell-depleted T cells, or PBMCs.

In the authors' workflow: Quantification of nucleated cells was approximated via reference gene primer amplification. Clones were read by immunoSEQ multiplex PCR, and TCRdb kept only the in-frame ones, dropping some. V and J calls plus clone size are reproduced from that table; the DNA served to infer D and trimming. The data hold around 220,000 clones, with roughly 80% observed a single time. This TCR was sampled from a woman at least 80 years old with acute or convalescent COVID-19. Sequencing was done on a sample of peripheral blood.

CDR3 sequence (DNA): TGTGCCACCTCTGTCACTAGCGGTCCAGATACGCAGTATTTT. This codes for CATSVTSGPDTQYF. J is TRBJ2-3 and V is TRBV9; 8 nucleotides match TRBD2. CDR1 is SGDLS, CDR2 YYNGEE, per germline. The ends lost 9 bases at V and 4 bases at J; junction bases unmatched: 10. CDR3 length: 14 residues. Looking up the rest from reference TRBV9 and TRBJ2-3 gives the full variable domain: DSGVTQTPKHLITATGQRVTLRCSPRSGDLSVYWYQQSLDQGLQFLIQYYNGEERAKGNILERFSAQQFPDLHSELNLSSLELGDSALYFCATSVTSGPDTQYFGPGTRLTVL.